Each of the 9 T cell receptor beta chains below was sequenced from the same sample in a study of OX40 agonist ivuxolimab in advanced cancers. Clones were sequenced by immunoSEQ multiplex PCR, and TCRdb holds only the in-frame ones, with some missing. The repertoire includes tens of thousands of clones, about 85% of them detected once, and 4.5% to 6% sits in the top ten. The material was CD4+ or CD8+ T cells sorted from blood, obtained in a trial of the OX40 agonist ivuxolimab. The source of these receptors is an adult with an advanced solid tumor such as melanoma, head and neck, liver or kidney cancer.

The J gene is TRBJ2-3, the V gene TRBV19; D possibly corresponds to TRBD2 (7 bases). Germline V CDR1 and CDR2: LNHDA, SQIVND (reference sequence). V was pared by 3 bases and J by 2 bases, with 15 bases between. The CDR3 is made up of 16 amino acids. The CDR3: CASSMGGASATDTQYF. The DNA of the CDR3 is TGTGCCAGTAGTATGGGGGGGGCTAGCGCCACAGATACGCAGTATTTT.

V usage is TRBV5-4 and J usage is TRBJ2-5; 7 bases are a match to TRBD2. With V trimmed by 1 base and J by 5 bases, 5 bases remained unmatched. Germline-derived CDR1 and CDR2 are SGHNT and YYREEE (reference sequence). This CDR3 is 14 amino acids long. The CDR3, as DNA: TGTGCCAGCAGCTTGCATGGGGGAGGGGAGACCCAGTACTTC. It is translated as CASSLHGGGETQYF. Combining the CDR3 with reference TRBV5-4 and TRBJ2-5 gives the whole variable domain ETGVTQSPTHLIKTRGQQVTLRCSSQSGHNTVSWYQQALGQGPQFIFQYYREEENGRGNFPPRFSGLQFPNYSSELNVNALELDDSALYLCASSLHGGGETQYFGPGTRLLVL.

This chain uses TRBV27 with TRBJ1-1; unclear D gene. The CDR3 sequence is 13 residues long. Trimming removed 3 bases at V and 1 base at J, with 6 bases between. Germline V gene data show CDR1 as MNHEY and CDR2 as SMNVEV (reference sequence). CDR3 DNA sequence: TGTGCCAGCAGTTTTATTCGGAACACTGAAGCTTTCTTT. It yields the protein CASSFIRNTEAFF.

The chain joins TRBV27 to TRBJ2-7; 7 nucleotides agree with TRBD2. There are 13 residues in the CDR3. The V gene's germline CDR1 is MNHEY and CDR2 SMNVEV (reference sequence). With V trimmed by 6 bases and J by 0 bases, 2 bases remained unmatched. CDR3 protein: CASRRELSYEQYF. The CDR3 DNA follows: TGTGCCAGCAGGCGGGAGCTCTCCTACGAGCAGTACTTC.

With regard to this clone: Other DNA sequences in this specimen translate into the identical CDR3. The chain has TRBV5-1 and TRBJ1-2; tentative D call: TRBD1 (6 bases). CDR1 and CDR2 from the germline V gene are SGHRS and YFSETQ. The CDR3 runs 13 residues. Trimming cost V 4 bases and J 2 bases, with 9 bases left between them. CDR3 sequence reads: CASSPGQNYGYTF. The CDR3 bases are TGCGCCAGCAGCCCCGGACAGAACTATGGCTACACCTTC.

This chain connects TRBV5-4 to TRBJ2-7; possible D gene TRBD2, 5 bases. V shed 4 bases and J shed 2 bases, with 16 bases lying between them. Per the germline V gene, CDR1 is SGHNT and CDR2 is YYREEE (reference sequence). The CDR3 consists of 15 residues. CDR3 loop: CASSRTEGSTYEQYF. The CDR3 region has the DNA TGTGCCAGCAGCCGGACTGAAGGATCTACCTACGAGCAGTACTTC. The whole variable domain, remainder taken from reference TRBV5-4 and TRBJ2-7, is ETGVTQSPTHLIKTRGQQVTLRCSSQSGHNTVSWYQQALGQGPQFIFQYYREEENGRGNFPPRFSGLQFPNYSSELNVNALELDDSALYLCASSRTEGSTYEQYFGPGTRLTVT.

V and J are TRBV27 and TRBJ1-4; D might be TRBD1 (5 bases). V lost 3 bases to trimming and J lost 2 bases, with 10 bases between them. CDR1 and CDR2 (germline): MNHEY, SMNVEV (reference sequence). This CDR3 contains 15 residues. The CDR3 here is CASSFVRDTNEKLFF. The CDR3 DNA follows: TGTGCCAGCAGTTTCGTCAGGGACACTAATGAAAAACTGTTTTTT. Full variable domain (rest looked up from reference TRBV27 and TRBJ1-4): EAQVTQNPRYLITVTGKKLTVTCSQNMNHEYMSWYRQDPGLGLRQIYYSMNVEVTDKGDVPEGYKVSRKEKRNFPLILESPSPNQTSLYFCASSFVRDTNEKLFFGSGTQLSVL.

The gene calls are TRBV5-8 and TRBJ1-4, with TRBD1 identical over 7 bases. The CDR3 consists of 15 residues. The trim removed 5 bases at V and 7 bases at J, leaving 11 bases unmatched. The germline V gene has CDR1 SGHTS and CDR2 YDEGEE. CDR3 sequence (DNA): TGTGCCAGCAGTGTGGACCAGGGGGGTATTGAAAAACTGTTTTTT. It encodes CASSVDQGGIEKLFF. The full variable domain, completed using reference TRBV5-8 and TRBJ1-4, is EAGVTQSPTHLIKTRGQQATLRCSPISGHTSVYWYQQALGLGLQFLLWYDEGEERNRGNFPPRFSGRQFPNYSSELNVNALELEDSALYLCASSVDQGGIEKLFFGSGTQLSVL.

This clone was seen repeatedly, ten times or more. The chain is built from TRBV2 and TRBJ2-3; 10 bases line up with TRBD2. The CDR3 runs to 14 residues. CDR1 and CDR2 from the germline V gene are SNHLY and FYNNEI. J was trimmed by 5 bases and V by 5 bases; bases with no gene match: 4. In DNA form, the CDR3 reads TGTGCCAGCAGTTTTCGACTAGCGGGAGATACGCAGTATTTT. It codes for CASSFRLAGDTQYF.